This TCR beta chain was sequenced in a study of blood T cell repertoires in COVID-19. As for the study in general: Sites across the United States, Italy and Spain contributed samples from acute and convalescent COVID-19. The analysed material was cDNA or gDNA that came from T cells, B-cell-depleted T cells, or PBMCs.

This CDR3 spans 17 amino acids. Germline V lookup: CDR1 SGHRS, CDR2 YFSETQ. Trimming cost V 4 bases and J 2 bases, with 20 bases left between them. Method: immunoSEQ multiplex PCR; TCRdb's copy keeps in-frame clones and lacks some. The data show under 250,000 clones, with 86% seen just once and 5.5% to 6.5% held by the top ten. This TCR was sampled from a woman older than 75 with COVID-19, enrolled during active disease. The chain links TRBV5-1 to TRBJ2-3; D perhaps matches TRBD1 (6 bases). Specimen: peripheral blood. DNA of the CDR3: TGCGCCAGCAGCCCTACAACGGACAGAAGACCCACAGATACGCAGTATTTT. Protein sequence: CASSPTTDRRPTDTQYF. The full variable domain, its missing parts supplied by reference TRBV5-1 and TRBJ2-3, is KAGVTQTPRYLIKTRGQQVTLSCSPISGHRSVSWYQQTPGQGLQFLFEYFSETQRNKGNFPGRFSGRQFSNSRSEMNVSTLELGDSALYLCASSPTTDRRPTDTQYFGPGTRLTVL.